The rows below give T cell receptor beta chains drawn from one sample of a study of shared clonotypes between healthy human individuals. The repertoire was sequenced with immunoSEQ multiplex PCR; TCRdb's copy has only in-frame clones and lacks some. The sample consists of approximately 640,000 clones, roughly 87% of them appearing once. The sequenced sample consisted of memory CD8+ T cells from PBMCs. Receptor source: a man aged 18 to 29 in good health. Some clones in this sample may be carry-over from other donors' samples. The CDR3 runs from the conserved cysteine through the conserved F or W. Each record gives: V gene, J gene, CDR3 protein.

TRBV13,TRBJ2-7,CASSSRTDEQYF
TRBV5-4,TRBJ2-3,CASSLAPREGRDTQYF
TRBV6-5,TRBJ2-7,CASSYSRGRAWEQYF
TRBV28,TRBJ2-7,CASSLSGWSSYEQYF
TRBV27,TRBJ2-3,CASSLRLAGEDTQYF
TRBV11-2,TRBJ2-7,CASSMSGPEQYF
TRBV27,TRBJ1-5,CASSSHSGVGQPQHF
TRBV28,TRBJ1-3,CASARQGQGNTIYF
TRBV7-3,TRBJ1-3,CASSGGSGNTIYF
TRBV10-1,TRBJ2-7,CASRDTRTSGQTYEQYF
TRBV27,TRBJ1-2,CASSLSLLGGALGYTF
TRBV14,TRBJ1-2,CASSQDLTIYLADSGYTF
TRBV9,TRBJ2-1,CASSPSSEQFF
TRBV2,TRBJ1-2,CASMPAATGGTTNYGYTF
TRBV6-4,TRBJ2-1,CASSDGGGVSYNEQFF
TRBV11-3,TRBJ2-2,CASSLVLGLGKTGELFF
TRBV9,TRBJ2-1,CASSVFLGGDNEQFF
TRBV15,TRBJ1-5,CATRKSFGNQPQHF
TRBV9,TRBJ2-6,CASSGDWANVLTF
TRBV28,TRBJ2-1,CASSSRDTYNEQFF
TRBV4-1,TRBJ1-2,CASSPREMARSEGYTF
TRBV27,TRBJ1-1,CASSFNTRGAEAFF